Given below is one TCR beta chain in context. This clonotype was observed at least ten times. The antigen it binds to is not known. Base-call qualities are not available, and no considerably larger clone is one nucleotide away. Inclusive of the bounding cysteine and phenylalanine, the CDR3 is 12 residues long. Just CDR3 DNA is preserved here, 36 bases in frame from base 1. Trimming costs V 5 bases and J 5 bases, and their ends lie 9 bases apart. This sample stems from a study of Graves' ophthalmopathy and Graves' hyperthyroidism (dated by TCRdb to the late 2010s). In terms of the full investigation: Peripheral blood was collected at initial diagnosis, prior to any treatment. TCR beta repertoire signatures were used to distinguish Graves' ophthalmopathy from Graves' hyperthyroidism and to predict progression to ophthalmopathy. In total, around 140 blood samples were TCR-sequenced: under 45 ophthalmopathy, roughly 80 hyperthyroidism and roughly 17 hyperthyroidism-to-ophthalmopathy patients. To explore V-J signatures that distinguish ophthalmopathy from hyperthyroidism, a discovery set of 100 patients was enrolled, made up of 43 with ophthalmopathy and roughly 55 with stable hyperthyroidism. An independent validation cohort was composed of around 19 hyperthyroidism patients and more than 15 patients who later progressed from hyperthyroidism to ophthalmopathy. T-cell repertoires of thyroid tissue and blood were compared in about 6 hyperthyroidism patients. Once sampling was done, hyperthyroidism patients were given methimazole at a starting dose of 30 mg daily, while ophthalmopathy patients were given high-dose intravenous methylprednisolone. The 100 discovery patients were randomly split 7:3 into training and test sets.

For repertoire sequencing, TCR beta CDR3 regions were amplified from RNA transcripts. The first round was an RT-PCR using HTBI primers with the Qiagen OneStep RT-PCR kit, and this first round was followed by a second-round multiplex PCR, then size selection and purification. Libraries were sequenced on an Illumina HiSeq2000 using paired-end 100 bp reads. From the authors' description of their analysis: SOAPnuke was used for read processing, and reads with adapters, uncalled bases, a mean Phred below 15, or no exact constant-primer or identifier match were discarded. High-quality paired reads were merged with COPE v1.2.5. Each unique nucleotide sequence was treated as a clonotype, and MiTCR v1.1 was used to align the clonotypes to the IMGT TRB V, D and J references. Analysis was restricted to V-J combinations with a frequency above 0.0001, which covered 99% to 99.2% of repertoires. A TCR clonal expansion and chaos score per V-J combination was defined as the ratio of F50 clonal expansion to chaos observed in the TCRdist matrix. Welch's t-statistics and random forest were used to narrow the features down to 10 to 15 V-J combinations, which were then fed into a naive Bayes classifier. The Morisita-Horn index was used to measure how similar the thyroid and blood repertoires were. TCRdb reran the public reads through fastp at Q25 and MiXCR, keeping productive beta chains. Each entry is one CDR3 protein sequence, shown with its most common DNA and genes. TCRdb, not the authors, supplied the V and J calls. This sample has around 400,000 distinct CDR3 sequences in its table, and 20% to 25% of those were observed once. Of the sample, 2.5% to 3.5% falls within the top ten clones.

A patient counted as having stable hyperthyroidism if there was no progression to ophthalmopathy within 18 months of follow-up. The hyperthyroidism patients were 18 to 65 years old and newly diagnosed, with a disease duration of less than 2 months. Anyone with other autoimmune diseases, uncontrolled infections, pregnancy or lactation was excluded from the study. Diagnosis relied on clinical symptoms, serum thyroxine, TRAb, thyroid ultrasound and orbital computed tomography. Using Ficoll-Paque density gradient centrifugation, PBMCs were isolated from 9 to 10 ml of fresh peripheral blood. Total RNA was extracted with Trizol reagent and quality-checked on an Agilent 2100 Bioanalyzer. The paper as a whole reports these results and caveats: In cross-validation, the 13-signature model distinguished ophthalmopathy from stable hyperthyroidism with about 88% sensitivity and roughly 81% specificity, and in the test set the corresponding values were roughly 80% and 76%. Most expanded thyroid clonotypes with frequency above 0.001 were also detected in blood, suggesting blood repertoires may reflect the thyroid immune response. In validation, the model predicted ophthalmopathy progression with 55% to 71% sensitivity and less than 80% specificity; fewer than 15 predicted patients were CT-confirmed with GO in a median of approximately 6.2 months. No statistical method was used to set the sample size in advance, and the investigators knew which group each participant was assigned to.

This TCR was recovered from a woman younger than 35 with stable Graves' hyperthyroidism. Donor details come from another sample of the same person, matched by shared clones. Sequencing was carried out using peripheral blood. The chain was built from TRBV12-3 or TRBV12-4 and TRBJ2-5; no confident D gene assignment can be made. The CDR3 loop reads CASSTTRETQYF. DNA sequence: TGTGCCAGCAGTACGACGCGGGAGACCCAGTACTTC.